This note documents a single T cell receptor beta chain sequence. The entry originates in a study of CD8 T cells in Susac syndrome. Sequencing targeted TCR beta in blood CD8+ and CD4+ T cells. CD8+ and CD4+ T cells were negatively isolated; TEMRA cells were FACS-enriched. Looked up from germline, CDR1 is SGHRS and CDR2 is YFSETQ. The CDR3 covers 14 residues. With 0 bases clipped from V and 4 bases from J, the junction kept 3 bases outside the gene matches. The authors reverse transcribed roughly 0.5 to 1 ug RNA with random hexamers. One entry per CDR3 protein results from TCRdb running MiXCR on the immunoSEQ multiplex PCR reads. Of tens of thousands of distinct CDR3 sequences detected, almost 95% appear once; the ten largest clones hold around 0.45%.

This clonotype originated in a human donor in good health. Sequences were obtained from CD8+ T cells from PBMCs. This rearrangement joins TRBV5-1 to TRBJ1-2; TRBD1 matches at 7 bases. The CDR3 region is CASSLGGTAYGYTF. The CDR3 DNA is TGCGCCAGCAGCTTGGGAGGGACAGCCTATGGCTACACCTTC.